This record concerns one T cell receptor beta chain sequence. Its cognate antigen is unknown. The data were obtained in a study of cytomegalovirus exposure and HLA in healthy donors. The study's findings and limits: Presence/absence analyses rested on an assumption that sequencing depth was roughly uniform across donors. According to an earlier analysis, most TCR beta V segments yielded productive rearrangements about 87% or about 30% of the time.

This CDR3 has 12 amino acids. The V and J ends lost 8 bases and 7 bases, in that order; junction bases with no gene match: 6. Germline CDR1 reads SQVTM; CDR2 reads ANQGSEA. Use of 60 Vbeta and 13 Jbeta primers characterized the PCR. Some clones are missing from TCRdb's copy, which holds only in-frame ones; the method was immunoSEQ multiplex PCR. The sample gives roughly 90,000 clones, roughly 70% of which show up once; 20% to 25% is in the top ten. The rearrangement links TRBV29-1 to TRBJ1-2; the match to TRBD1 covers 11 bases. The sample was PBMCs. This sequence was found in a man aged 25 to 40 in good health and CMV-seropositive. CDR3 loop: CSSRDRGAGYTF. CDR3 nucleotide sequence: TGCAGCTCACGGGACAGGGGGGCTGGCTACACCTTC.